This passage covers 24 T cell receptor beta chains from one sample sequenced in a study of T cells in Graves' hyperthyroidism and ophthalmopathy. Amplification of TCR beta CDR3 regions was performed using RNA transcripts as template. When the TCR CDR3 underwent first-round RT-PCR, the HTBI primer set was used. TCRdb called the multiplex PCR reads again in MiXCR, with one record for every CDR3 protein. This sample has around 99,000 distinct CDR3 sequences; about 15% occur once, and the top ten carry 40% to 50%. The sequenced sample consisted of blood. These receptors all come from a woman in her forties or fifties with Graves' hyperthyroidism.

The chain couples TRBV5-8 to TRBJ1-2, with 7 bases identical to TRBD1. CDR3 length: 15 amino acids. Germline V gene lookup returns CDR1 SGHTS and CDR2 YDEGEE. The junction had 11 bases not matched to a gene; V was cut back by 5 bases and J by 4 bases. In nucleotides, the CDR3 is TGTGCCAGCAGACCCGGAGGGGGCAAAATCTATGGCTACACCTTC. Translation gives CASRPGGGKIYGYTF.

This clonotype has ten or more counts. The rearrangement links TRBV6-1 to TRBJ2-1; the D is unclear. The germline V gene encodes CDR1 MNHNS and CDR2 SASEGT. The CDR3 has 15 residues. With 5 bases removed from V and 8 bases from J, the gap between germline ends came to 19 bases. This chain's CDR3 is CASSLQWSSVHEQFF. The CDR3 bases are TGTGCCAGCAGTCTTCAATGGAGCTCCGTTCATGAGCAGTTCTTC.

This clonotype was seen many times. J is TRBJ2-7 and V is TRBV18, with D hard to call. Germline lookup yields CDR1 KGHSH and CDR2 LQKENI. The ends were cut back, 6 bases at V and 2 bases at J, with 8 bases in the middle. This CDR3 spans 12 amino acids. CDR3 coding DNA: TGTGCCAGCTCCCCAGGCACCTACGAGCAGTACTTC. Protein product: CASSPGTYEQYF.

This clonotype was seen a single time. The junction differs from germline at one of its ends, possibly a read error. This chain joins TRBV29-1 and TRBJ2-1; 10 positions match TRBD2. The CDR3 covers 11 residues. Germline CDR1 and CDR2: SQVTM and ANQGSEA. CDR3 amino acids: CSTSGIPEQIF. In nucleotides, the CDR3 is TGCAGCACTAGCGGGATCCCTGAGCAGATCTTC.

This clonotype was counted at least ten times. This rearrangement joins TRBV7-9 to TRBJ2-5; D might be TRBD2 (6 bases). Trimming cost V 5 bases and J 1 base, with 29 bases left between them. CDR3 length: 20 residues. CDR1 SEHNR and CDR2 FQNEAQ come from the germline V gene (reference sequence). Here the CDR3 DNA reads TGTGCCAGCAGCCTACGACCAGGTGTACGGCGGGACGGGGGCCAAGAGACCCAGTACTTC. This sequence encodes CASSLRPGVRRDGGQETQYF.

In its sample, this clonotype was seen many times. The chain employs TRBV6-1 and TRBJ2-7; 10 bases are a match to TRBD1. The V gene's germline CDR1 is MNHNS and CDR2 SASEGT. V trimming: 7 bases; J trimming: 3 bases; junction bases outside the gene matches: 3. The CDR3 runs 13 residues. The CDR3, as DNA: TGTGCCAGCAAGTGGGACAGGGGCTACGAGCAGTACTTC. The encoded protein is CASKWDRGYEQYF.

This clonotype has more than one count but fewer than ten. V and J are TRBV5-6 and TRBJ2-7; no clear D. Germline V lookup: CDR1 SGHDT, CDR2 YYEEEE. The CDR3 has 13 amino acids. V lost 4 bases and J lost 3, with 11 bases in between. CDR3 loop: CASSASPHYEQYV. CDR3 bases: TGTGCCAGCAGCGCCTCGCCCCACTACGAGCAGTACGTC.

CDR3 protein: CASSVREGARTDTQYF. The CDR3 coding sequence is TGTGCCAGCAGCGTAAGGGAGGGGGCGCGCACAGATACGCAGTATTTT. The V call is TRBV9, the J call TRBJ2-3; D possibly matches TRBD1 or TRBD2 (7 bases each). Trimming pared 1 base from V and 1 base from J, leaving 13 bases between. This CDR3 has 16 amino acids. CDR1 and CDR2 from the germline V gene are SGDLS and YYNGEE.

This clonotype was seen repeatedly, ten times or more. This rearrangement joins TRBV28 to TRBJ2-3, with D perhaps TRBD2 (6 bases). The germline V gene has CDR1 MDHEN and CDR2 SYDVKM. V lost 5 bases and J 1 base, leaving 13 bases between the germline ends. This CDR3 region has 15 residues. The CDR3 DNA reads TGTGCCAGCAGTATCCGGCGGGAAGGCACAGATACGCAGTATTTT. Encoded protein: CASSIRREGTDTQYF. The full variable domain, its missing parts supplied by reference TRBV28 and TRBJ2-3, is DVKVTQSSRYLVKRTGEKVFLECVQDMDHENMFWYRQDPGLGLRLIYFSYDVKMKEKGDIPEGYSVSREKKERFSLILESASTNQTSMYLCASSIRREGTDTQYFGPGTRLTVL.

This clonotype occurred many times. The DNA of the CDR3 is TGTGCCAGCAGGCTAGCGGGAGGGCCAGGCAATGAGCAGTTCTTC. Its protein is CASRLAGGPGNEQFF. The V and J genes are TRBV6-1 and TRBJ2-1, with 12 bases that match TRBD2. CDR3 size: 15 residues. The germline CDR1 and CDR2 sequences are MNHNS and SASEGT. V shed 6 bases, J shed 6 bases, and the junction held 6 bases outside the gene matches.

This clonotype was seen repeatedly, ten times or more. This sequence joins TRBV5-6 and TRBJ2-7; 9 nucleotides align to TRBD2. The CDR3 contains 16 residues. Unmatched junction bases numbered 6, after V lost 0 bases and J lost 2 bases. The germline V gene encodes CDR1 SGHDT and CDR2 YYEEEE. The DNA for the CDR3 is TGTGCCAGCAGCTTGGCTAAGCGGGGGGCACCCTACGAGCAGTACTTC. The encoded protein is CASSLAKRGAPYEQYF.

This clonotype was counted at least ten times. The chain combines TRBV18 with TRBJ2-7; the D gene could be TRBD1 or TRBD2 (5 bases each). Trimming took 4 bases from V and 1 from J, leaving 11 bases between them. CDR1 is KGHSH and CDR2 is LQKENI in the germline V gene. The CDR3 is 14 amino acids. The CDR3, as DNA: TGTGCCAGCTCACTCGGGACCGTATCCTACGAGCAGTACGTC. It encodes CASSLGTVSYEQYV.

This clonotype was observed at least ten times. The rearrangement joins TRBV10-3 to TRBJ2-1; a possible D gene is TRBD1 (5 bases). Germline loops: CDR1 ENHRY, CDR2 SYGVKD. The CDR3 has 15 amino acids. V lost 0 bases and J lost 5, with 11 bases in between. CDR3 DNA: TGTGCCATCAGTGAGTCCCAGGGCTCTAACAATGAGCAGTTCTTC. It encodes CAISESQGSNNEQFF.

This clonotype was seen at least ten times. V usage is TRBV7-3 and J usage is TRBJ2-1; no clear D gene. V gave up 7 bases and J gave up 15 bases, with 13 bases separating them. CDR1 is SGHTA, CDR2 FQGTGA, per germline. The CDR3 is 10 amino acids. The CDR3 nucleotides are TGTGCCAGCACGCAGCCCGGACGGTTCTTC. Translation: CASTQPGRFF.

This clonotype has a single count. The rearrangement joins TRBV12-3 or TRBV12-4 to TRBJ1-5, with a tentative D call TRBD1 (5 bases). V was clipped by 0 bases and J by 6 bases, with 15 bases between them. This CDR3 has 16 amino acids. CDR3 bases: TGTGCCAGCAGTTTAGCGGTCAGGCCGGGGGTTCAGCCCCAGCATTTT. Protein sequence: CASSLAVRPGVQPQHF.

Ten or more counts support this clonotype. The V gene is TRBV9, the J gene TRBJ2-2; possibly TRBD1 for D (5 bases). CDR3 length equals 16 residues. CDR1 and CDR2 (germline): SGDLS, YYNGEE. The V gene lost 0 bases and the J gene lost 2 bases, with 11 bases spanning the gap. The CDR3 sequence: CASSVAGALNTGELFF. CDR3 nucleotides: TGTGCCAGCAGCGTAGCTGGGGCTTTAAACACCGGGGAGCTGTTTTTT. Full variable domain (missing parts from reference TRBV9 and TRBJ2-2): DSGVTQTPKHLITATGQRVTLRCSPRSGDLSVYWYQQSLDQGLQFLIQYYNGEERAKGNILERFSAQQFPDLHSELNLSSLELGDSALYFCASSVAGALNTGELFFGEGSRLTVL.

This clonotype was observed many times. The chain couples TRBV28 to TRBJ2-7; 9 bases fit TRBD2. Germline V lookup: CDR1 MDHEN, CDR2 SYDVKM. The V and J ends lost 4 bases and 5 bases, in that order; junction bases with no gene match: 12. The length of the CDR3 is 16 residues. CDR3 DNA: TGTGCCAGCAGTTGGGCCAGGGCTAGCGGGACAAACGAGCAGTACTTC. Translated: CASSWARASGTNEQYF.

This rearrangement joins TRBV20-1 to TRBJ2-3; D possibly matches TRBD1 or TRBD2 (7 bases each). The ends were cut back, 4 bases at V and 5 bases at J, with 16 bases in the middle. Germline CDR1 and CDR2: DFQATT and SNEGSKA (reference sequence). CDR3 size: 14 residues. Here the CDR3 reads CSATGGAGEDTQYF. The CDR3 nucleotides are TGCAGTGCTACAGGGGGGGCGGGGGAAGATACGCAGTATTTT.

This clonotype was detected many times. The J gene is TRBJ2-7, the V gene TRBV5-6, with D uncertain. Germline CDR1 reads SGHDT; CDR2 reads YYEEEE. CDR3 length: 13 residues. V lost 2 bases and J lost 6, with 12 bases in between. The CDR3 loop is CASSFDISGEQYF. For the CDR3, the DNA is TGTGCCAGCAGCTTTGACATTTCAGGCGAGCAGTACTTC.

This clonotype was recorded at least ten times. This rearrangement joins TRBV4-1 to TRBJ1-1; possible D gene TRBD1, 5 bases. The CDR3 is 15 amino acids. Trimming left V 3 bases short and J 4 bases short, with 15 bases between. CDR1 and CDR2 (germline): MGHRA, YSYEKL. The CDR3 loop reads CASSQGDWLGTEAFF. CDR3 coding DNA: TGCGCCAGCAGCCAGGGGGATTGGCTAGGCACTGAAGCTTTCTTT.

This clonotype was recorded many times. The rearrangement joins TRBV20-1 to TRBJ2-3, with 9 bases lining up with TRBD1. CDR3 length equals 15 residues. Germline V lookup: CDR1 DFQATT, CDR2 SNEGSKA (reference sequence). The trim removed 3 bases at V and 4 bases at J, leaving 8 bases unmatched. The chain's CDR3 is CSASRSQGAADTQYF. The CDR3 region has the DNA TGCAGTGCTAGCCGCTCACAGGGGGCAGCAGATACGCAGTATTTT.

The sample holds a few counts of this clonotype. J is TRBJ2-1 and V is TRBV11-2; D is perhaps TRBD2 (6 bases). The better agreement between TRBJ2-7 and the DNA end casts doubt on the J call. Per the germline V gene, CDR1 is SGHAT and CDR2 is FQNNGV. This CDR3 has 14 amino acids. DNA for the CDR3: TGTGCCAGCAGCTTAGGTCGGGGGATCGGTGAGCAGTACTTC. As protein: CASSLGRGIGEQYF.

This clonotype was seen only once. The V call is TRBV20-1, the J call TRBJ2-1, with D perhaps being TRBD1 or TRBD2 (5 bases each). This CDR3 spans 12 amino acids. CDR1 and CDR2 (germline): DFQATT, SNEGSKA (reference sequence). The V gene lost 0 bases and the J gene lost 15 bases, with 15 bases spanning the gap. Here the CDR3 reads CSARDLGPSRFF. The CDR3, as DNA: TGCAGTGCTAGAGATCTGGGACCAAGTAGGTTCTTC.

This chain joins TRBV2 and TRBJ2-3, with TRBD1 matching 8 bases. The CDR3 runs 15 residues. Per germline, CDR1 SNHLY and CDR2 FYNNEI. J was trimmed by 3 bases and V by 3 bases; bases with no gene match: 5. The CDR3 spells CASSDGRGRTDTQYF. Written as DNA, the CDR3 is TGTGCCAGCAGTGACGGCAGGGGGCGTACAGATACGCAGTATTTT. Full variable domain (rest looked up from reference TRBV2 and TRBJ2-3): EPEVTQTPSHQVTQMGQEVILRCVPISNHLYFYWYRQILGQKVEFLVSFYNNEISEKSEIFDDQFSVERPDGSNFTLKIRSTKLEDSAMYFCASSDGRGRTDTQYFGPGTRLTVL.